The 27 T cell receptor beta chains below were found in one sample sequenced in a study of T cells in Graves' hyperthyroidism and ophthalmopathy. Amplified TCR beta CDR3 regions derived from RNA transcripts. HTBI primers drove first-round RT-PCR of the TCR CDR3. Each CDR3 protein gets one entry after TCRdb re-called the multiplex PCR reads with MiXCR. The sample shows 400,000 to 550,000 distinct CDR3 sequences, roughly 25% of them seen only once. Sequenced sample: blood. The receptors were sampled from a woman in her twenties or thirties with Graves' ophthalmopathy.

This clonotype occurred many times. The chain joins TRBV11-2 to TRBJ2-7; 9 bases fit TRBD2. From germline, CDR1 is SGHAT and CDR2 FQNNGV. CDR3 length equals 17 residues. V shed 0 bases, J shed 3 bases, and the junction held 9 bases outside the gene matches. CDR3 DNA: TGTGCCAGCAGCTTAGATTTGCGGGGGGGCCCTAGCTACGAGCAGTACTTC. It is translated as CASSLDLRGGPSYEQYF. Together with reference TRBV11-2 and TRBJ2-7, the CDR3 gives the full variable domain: EAGVAQSPRYKIIEKRQSVAFWCNPISGHATLYWYQQILGQGPKLLIQFQNNGVVDDSQLPKDRFSAERLKGVDSTLKIQPAKLEDSAVYLCASSLDLRGGPSYEQYFGPGTRLTVT.

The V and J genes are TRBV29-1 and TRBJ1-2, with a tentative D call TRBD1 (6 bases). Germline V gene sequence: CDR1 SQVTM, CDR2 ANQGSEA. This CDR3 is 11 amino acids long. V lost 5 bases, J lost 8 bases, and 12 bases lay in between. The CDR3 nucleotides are TGCAGCGTTCGGGGGGGGCGAGGCTACACCTTC. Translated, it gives CSVRGGRGYTF.

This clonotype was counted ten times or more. CDR3 region: CASSYSSGGRQETQYF. The DNA for the CDR3 is TGTGCCAGCAGTTACTCGTCGGGGGGGAGGCAAGAGACCCAGTACTTC. The chain combines TRBV6-5 with TRBJ2-5, with 8 bases matching TRBD2. Germline assignment: CDR1 MNHEY and CDR2 SVGAGI. J lost 2 bases, V lost 0 bases, and 5 bases had no gene match. The CDR3 spans 16 residues.

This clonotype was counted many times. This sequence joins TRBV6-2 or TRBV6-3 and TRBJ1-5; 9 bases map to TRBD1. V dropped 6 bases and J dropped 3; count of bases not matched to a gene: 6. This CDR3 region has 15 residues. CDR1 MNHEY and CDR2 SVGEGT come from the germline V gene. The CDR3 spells CASSHGTGHNQPQHF. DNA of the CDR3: TGTGCCAGCAGCCACGGGACAGGGCACAATCAGCCCCAGCATTTT.

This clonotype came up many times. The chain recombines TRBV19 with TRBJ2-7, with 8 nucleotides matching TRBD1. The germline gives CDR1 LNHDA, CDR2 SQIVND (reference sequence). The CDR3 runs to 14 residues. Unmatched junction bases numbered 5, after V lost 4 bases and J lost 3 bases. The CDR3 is CASSNRDRSYEQYF. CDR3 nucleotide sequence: TGTGCCAGTAGTAACCGGGACAGGAGCTACGAGCAGTACTTC.

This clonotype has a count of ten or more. The CDR3 here is CASSPSASEGTYEQYF. Here the CDR3 DNA reads TGTGCCAGCAGCCCCTCGGCCTCGGAGGGGACATACGAGCAGTACTTC. The rearrangement uses TRBV11-2 and TRBJ2-7, with D possibly being TRBD1 or TRBD2 (6 bases each). Between the trimmed V and J ends, which lost 5 bases and 4 bases, there was a span of 21 bases. CDR1 is SGHAT, CDR2 FQNNGV, per germline. The CDR3 is 16 residues long.

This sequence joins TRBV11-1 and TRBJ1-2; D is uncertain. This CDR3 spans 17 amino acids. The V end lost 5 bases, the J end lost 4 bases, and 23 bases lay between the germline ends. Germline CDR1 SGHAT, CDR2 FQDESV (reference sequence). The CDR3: CASSPAEISALIYGYTF. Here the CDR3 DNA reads TGTGCCAGCAGCCCGGCCGAGATAAGCGCCCTAATCTATGGCTACACCTTC.

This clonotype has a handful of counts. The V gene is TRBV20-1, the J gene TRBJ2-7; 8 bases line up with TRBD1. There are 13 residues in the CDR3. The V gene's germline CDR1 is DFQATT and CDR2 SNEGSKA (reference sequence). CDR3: CRETGVSSYEQYF. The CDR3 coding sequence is TGCAGGGAGACAGGGGTAAGCTCCTACGAGCAGTACTTC.

Here the CDR3 DNA reads TGTGCCAGCAACCGGGACAGGGGGTTGTCTGGGGCCAACGTCCTGACTTTC. Protein product: CASNRDRGLSGANVLTF. V and J are TRBV28 and TRBJ2-6; 11 positions agree with TRBD1. CDR3 size: 17 residues. Germline V gene sequence: CDR1 MDHEN, CDR2 SYDVKM. V was pared by 7 bases and J by 1 base, with 6 bases of the junction left unmatched.

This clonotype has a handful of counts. CDR3: CASSQFPADQPQHF. CDR3 bases: TGTGCCAGCAGCCAATTTCCAGCCGACCAGCCCCAGCATTTT. V gene TRBV16 combines with J gene TRBJ1-5; D not certain. Deletions cut 1 base from V and 7 bases from J, with 11 bases between. The CDR3 is made up of 14 amino acids. Germline V gene lookup returns CDR1 KGHSY and CDR2 FQNENV.

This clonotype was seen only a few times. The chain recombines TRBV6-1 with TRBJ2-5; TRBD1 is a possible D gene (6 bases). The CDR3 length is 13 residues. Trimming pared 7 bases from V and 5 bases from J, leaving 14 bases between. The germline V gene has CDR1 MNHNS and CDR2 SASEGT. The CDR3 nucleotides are TGTGCCAGCACCCTAAACAGGGAGGAGACCCAGTACTTC. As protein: CASTLNREETQYF.

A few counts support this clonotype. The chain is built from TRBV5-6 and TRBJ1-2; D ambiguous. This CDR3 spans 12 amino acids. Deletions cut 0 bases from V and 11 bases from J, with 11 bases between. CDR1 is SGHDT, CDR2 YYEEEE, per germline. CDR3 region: CASSLVVREYTF. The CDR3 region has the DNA TGTGCCAGCAGCTTGGTCGTCCGGGAGTACACCTTC.

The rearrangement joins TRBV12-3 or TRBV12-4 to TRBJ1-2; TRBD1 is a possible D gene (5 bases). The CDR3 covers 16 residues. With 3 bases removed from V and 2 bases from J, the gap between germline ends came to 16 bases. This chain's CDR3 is CASSLAGRTNNYGYTF. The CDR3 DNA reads TGTGCCAGCAGTTTGGCGGGGAGGACAAACAACTATGGCTACACCTTC.

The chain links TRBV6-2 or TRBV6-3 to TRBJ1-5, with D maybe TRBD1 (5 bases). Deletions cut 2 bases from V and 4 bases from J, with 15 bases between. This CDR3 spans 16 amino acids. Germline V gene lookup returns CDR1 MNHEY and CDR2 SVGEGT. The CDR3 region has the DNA TGTGCCAGCAGTTACATCGGGCCGGGGGGGAATCAGCCCCAGCATTTT. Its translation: CASSYIGPGGNQPQHF.

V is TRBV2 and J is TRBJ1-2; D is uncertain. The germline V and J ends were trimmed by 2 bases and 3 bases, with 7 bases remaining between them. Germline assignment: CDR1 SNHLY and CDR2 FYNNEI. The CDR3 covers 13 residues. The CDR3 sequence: CASSESSDYGYTF. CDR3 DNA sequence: TGTGCCAGCAGTGAATCGTCAGACTATGGCTACACCTTC.

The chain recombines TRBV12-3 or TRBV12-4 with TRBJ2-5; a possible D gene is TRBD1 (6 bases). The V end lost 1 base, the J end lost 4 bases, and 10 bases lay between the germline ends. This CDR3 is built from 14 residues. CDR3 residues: CASSLVIGGETQYF. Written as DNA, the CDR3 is TGTGCCAGCAGTTTAGTCATAGGGGGAGAGACCCAGTACTTC.

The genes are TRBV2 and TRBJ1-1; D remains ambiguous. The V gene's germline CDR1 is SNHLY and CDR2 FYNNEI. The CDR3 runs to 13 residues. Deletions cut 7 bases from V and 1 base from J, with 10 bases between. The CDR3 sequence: CASTQSSNTEAFF. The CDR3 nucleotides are TGTGCCAGCACCCAATCCTCGAACACTGAAGCTTTCTTT.

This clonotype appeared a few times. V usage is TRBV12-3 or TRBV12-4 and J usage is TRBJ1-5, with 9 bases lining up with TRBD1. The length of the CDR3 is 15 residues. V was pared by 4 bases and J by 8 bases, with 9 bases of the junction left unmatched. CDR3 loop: CASSSDDRGFKPQHF. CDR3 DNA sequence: TGTGCCAGCAGTTCCGACGACAGGGGGTTTAAGCCCCAGCATTTT.

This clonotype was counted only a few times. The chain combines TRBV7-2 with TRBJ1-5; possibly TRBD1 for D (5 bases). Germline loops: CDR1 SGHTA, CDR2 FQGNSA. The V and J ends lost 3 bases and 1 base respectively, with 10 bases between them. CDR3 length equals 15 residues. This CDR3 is CASSFDSRSNQPQHF. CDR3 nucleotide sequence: TGTGCCAGCAGCTTTGACAGTAGGAGCAATCAGCCCCAGCATTTT. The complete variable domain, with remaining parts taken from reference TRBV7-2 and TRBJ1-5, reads GAGVSQSPSNKVTEKGKDVELRCDPISGHTALYWYRQSLGQGLEFLIYFQGNSAPDKSGLPSDRFSAERTGGSVSTLTIQRTQQEDSAVYLCASSFDSRSNQPQHFGDGTRLSIL.

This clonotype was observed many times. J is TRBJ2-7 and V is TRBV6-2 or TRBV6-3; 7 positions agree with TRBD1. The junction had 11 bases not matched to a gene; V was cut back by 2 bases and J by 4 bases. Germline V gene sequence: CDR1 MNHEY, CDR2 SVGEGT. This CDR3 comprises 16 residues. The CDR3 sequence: CASSYRRQGSPYEQYF. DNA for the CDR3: TGTGCCAGCAGTTACCGACGACAGGGATCCCCATACGAGCAGTACTTC.

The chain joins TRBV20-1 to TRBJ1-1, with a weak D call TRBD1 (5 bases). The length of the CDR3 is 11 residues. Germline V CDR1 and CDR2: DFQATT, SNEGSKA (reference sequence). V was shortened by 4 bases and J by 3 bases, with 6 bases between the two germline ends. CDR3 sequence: CSANRYTEAFF. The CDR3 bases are TGCAGTGCTAACAGGTACACTGAAGCTTTCTTT.

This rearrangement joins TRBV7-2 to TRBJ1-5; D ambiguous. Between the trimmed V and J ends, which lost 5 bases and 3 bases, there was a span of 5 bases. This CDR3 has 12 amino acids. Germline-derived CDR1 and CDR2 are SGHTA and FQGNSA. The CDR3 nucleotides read TGTGCCAGCAGCGGATACAATCAGCCCCAGCATTTT. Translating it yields CASSGYNQPQHF.

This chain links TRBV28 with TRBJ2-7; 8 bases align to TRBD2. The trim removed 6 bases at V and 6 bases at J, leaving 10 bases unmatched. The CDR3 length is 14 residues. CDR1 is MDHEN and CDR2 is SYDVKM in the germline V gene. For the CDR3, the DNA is TGTGCCAGCAGCCCCCGTTTGGCGGGAGGCGAGCAGTACTTC. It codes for CASSPRLAGGEQYF. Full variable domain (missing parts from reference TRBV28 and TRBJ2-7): DVKVTQSSRYLVKRTGEKVFLECVQDMDHENMFWYRQDPGLGLRLIYFSYDVKMKEKGDIPEGYSVSREKKERFSLILESASTNQTSMYLCASSPRLAGGEQYFGPGTRLTVT.

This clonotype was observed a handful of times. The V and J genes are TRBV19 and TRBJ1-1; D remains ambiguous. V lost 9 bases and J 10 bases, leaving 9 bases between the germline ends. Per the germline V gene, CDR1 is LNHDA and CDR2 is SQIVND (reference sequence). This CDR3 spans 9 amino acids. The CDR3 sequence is CARGPAAFF. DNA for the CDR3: TGTGCCAGGGGCCCGGCAGCTTTCTTT.

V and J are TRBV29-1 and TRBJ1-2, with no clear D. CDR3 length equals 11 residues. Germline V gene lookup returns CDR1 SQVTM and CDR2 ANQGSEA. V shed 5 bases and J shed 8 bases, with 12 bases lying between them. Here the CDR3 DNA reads TGCAGCGTTCGGACCCGCCGGGGCTACACCTTC. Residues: CSVRTRRGYTF.

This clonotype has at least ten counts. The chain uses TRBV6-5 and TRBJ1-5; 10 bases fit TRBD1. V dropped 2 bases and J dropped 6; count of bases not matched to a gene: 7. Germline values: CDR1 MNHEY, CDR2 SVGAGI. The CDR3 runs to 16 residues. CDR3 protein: CASSYDGDRGGQPQHF. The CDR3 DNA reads TGTGCCAGCAGTTACGACGGGGACAGGGGAGGTCAGCCCCAGCATTTT.

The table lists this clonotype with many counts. CDR3 coding DNA: TGTGCCAGCTCACCGGGTTACCGTGGAGAGACCCAGTACTTC. Encoded protein: CASSPGYRGETQYF. V usage is TRBV18 and J usage is TRBJ2-5; D is uncertain. The CDR3 has 14 amino acids. CDR1 is KGHSH and CDR2 is LQKENI in the germline V gene. V was trimmed by 3 bases and J by 4 bases, leaving 12 bases between them.